This TCR beta chain stems from a study of glioma-infiltrating T cells. Study-level results: Non-neoplastic patients had below-expected tissue-blood divergence, while all gliomas exceeded expectation.

Amplification of TCR alpha and beta CDR3 regions from RNA used iRepertoire nested multiplex PCR. Each CDR3 protein is one row after TCRdb ran MiXCR on the multiplex PCR reads. This table holds approximately 120,000 distinct CDR3 sequences, less than 30% found once. The CDR3 sequence is 14 residues long. Trimming pared 2 bases from V and 0 bases from J, leaving 7 bases between. The germline gives CDR1 SGHAT, CDR2 FQDESV (reference sequence). Notes on this clonotype: Its specificity is not known. Since no conserved phenylalanine or tryptophan closes the CDR3, a read error is the likely cause.

The origin of this receptor is a human donor with low-grade glioma or glioblastoma, undergoing nonglioma brain surgery, or in good health (not recorded which). Sequencing was performed on glioma tissue, nonneoplastic brain tissue, or PBMCs (not recorded which). The V and J genes are TRBV11-1 and TRBJ1-1; D is uncertain. DNA for the CDR3: TGTGCCAGCAGCTTATCGTTGCTGAACACTGAAGCTTTCTTA. It translates to CASSLSLLNTEAFL.